One sample yielded the 32 T cell receptor beta chains listed below, sequenced in a study of response to subunit inactivated influenza vaccine. TCRdb ran MiXCR on the RT-PCR reads and lists one entry per CDR3 protein. The sample shows some 480,000 distinct CDR3 sequences, 9.5% to 12% of them seen only once. The input for sequencing was PBMCs from blood, taken roughly 47 days after vaccination. Every receptor here comes from a man between 50 and 59 years old who received an inactivated influenza vaccine.

The chain has TRBV5-1 and TRBJ2-5, with TRBD2 as a possible D gene (6 bases). This CDR3 comprises 16 residues. Trimming left V 0 bases short and J 3 bases short, with 15 bases between. Germline assignment: CDR1 SGHRS and CDR2 YFSETQ. CDR3 sequence (DNA): TGCGCCAGCAGCTTGGCCGGAGGGCAGCGGGAAGAGACCCAGTACTTC. Encoded protein: CASSLAGGQREETQYF.

This clonotype was observed at least ten times. The J gene is TRBJ2-7, the V gene TRBV7-2, with unresolved D. The CDR3 sequence is 11 residues long. Germline lookup yields CDR1 SGHTA and CDR2 FQGNSA. The ends were cut back, 5 bases at V and 3 bases at J, with 5 bases in the middle. CDR3: CASSMDYEQYF. In DNA, the CDR3 is TGTGCCAGCAGCATGGACTACGAGCAGTACTTC.

This clonotype was recorded many times. The CDR3 is CSVEVTRGETQYF. CDR3 DNA sequence: TGCAGCGTTGAAGTTACGAGAGGGGAGACCCAGTACTTC. The chain uses TRBV29-1 and TRBJ2-5; the D gene is possibly TRBD2 (5 bases). There are 13 residues in the CDR3. The germline V and J ends were trimmed by 1 base and 5 bases, with 11 bases remaining between them. Per germline, CDR1 SQVTM and CDR2 ANQGSEA.

This clonotype turned up a few times. The rearrangement links TRBV12-3 or TRBV12-4 to TRBJ1-2; D is ambiguous. The length of the CDR3 is 15 residues. V lost 5 bases and J lost 4, with 17 bases in between. CDR3 residues: CASSPARSRSYGYTF. Here the CDR3 DNA reads TGTGCCAGCAGTCCGGCCCGCAGTCGGTCCTATGGCTACACCTTC.

The CDR3 loop reads CASSHTEGAGTDTQYF. Written as DNA, the CDR3 is TGTGCCAGCAGCCATACCGAGGGGGCGGGCACAGATACGCAGTATTTT. The J gene is TRBJ2-3, the V gene TRBV7-8; 7 nucleotides align to TRBD1. V trimming: 5 bases; J trimming: 1 base; junction bases outside the gene matches: 9. CDR1 and CDR2 from the germline V gene are SGHVS and FQNEAQ. The CDR3 runs 16 residues.

This clonotype was picked up a small number of times. The rearrangement links TRBV5-1 to TRBJ2-2; D is undetermined. CDR3 length: 15 residues. The V end was cut by 1 base, the J end by 1 base, with 8 bases between. CDR1 and CDR2 from the germline V gene are SGHRS and YFSETQ. Here the CDR3 DNA reads TGCGCCAGCAGCTTGACCGACGGGAACACCGGGGAGCTGTTTTTT. It is translated as CASSLTDGNTGELFF. The variable domain in full, with the rest retrieved from reference TRBV5-1 and TRBJ2-2, is KAGVTQTPRYLIKTRGQQVTLSCSPISGHRSVSWYQQTPGQGLQFLFEYFSETQRNKGNFPGRFSGRQFSNSRSEMNVSTLELGDSALYLCASSLTDGNTGELFFGEGSRLTVL.

Concerning this clonotype: A much larger clonotype is one base distant, so this may be a read error. The V gene is TRBV11-2, the J gene TRBJ2-1; D gene uncertain. The V gene's germline CDR1 is SGHAT and CDR2 FQNNGV. There are 12 residues in the CDR3. Between the trimmed V and J ends, which lost 0 bases and 10 bases, there was a span of 7 bases. The CDR3 DNA follows: TGTGCCAGCAGCTTAGATCGGTGGGAGCAGTTCTTC. Residues: CASSLDRWEQFF.

This clonotype was observed at least ten times. J is TRBJ1-1 and V is TRBV29-1, with TRBD1 identical over 8 bases. The germline gives CDR1 SQVTM, CDR2 ANQGSEA. The CDR3 is made up of 13 amino acids. J was trimmed by 5 bases and V by 6 bases; bases with no gene match: 8. CDR3 loop: CSVFRGLGTEAFF. The CDR3 nucleotides read TGCAGCGTCTTCAGGGGGCTTGGGACTGAAGCTTTCTTT.

The sample holds many counts of this clonotype. The chain is built from TRBV7-9 and TRBJ1-1; D is unresolved. CDR3 size: 14 residues. Per the germline V gene, CDR1 is SEHNR and CDR2 is FQNEAQ (reference sequence). Trimming took off 3 bases at V and 4 bases at J, with 12 bases between the two ends. The CDR3 protein is CASSFLPSGTEAFF. The CDR3 nucleotides are TGTGCCAGCAGCTTCTTACCTTCAGGCACTGAAGCTTTCTTT.

This chain links TRBV28 with TRBJ2-7, with D perhaps assigned TRBD1 or TRBD2 (7 bases each). CDR1 and CDR2 (germline): MDHEN, SYDVKM. V lost 6 bases to trimming and J lost 0 bases, with 24 bases between them. The CDR3 covers 18 residues. As DNA, the CDR3 is TGTGCCAGCAGCTTTCAGGGGGGGGCCCTATACTTCTCCTACGAGCAGTACTTC. It specifies CASSFQGGALYFSYEQYF.

This clonotype has a count of ten or more. In DNA, the CDR3 is TGTGCCAGCAGTTTAAGCGGGTTCTATGGCTACACCTTC. Translating it yields CASSLSGFYGYTF. The rearrangement joins TRBV12-3 or TRBV12-4 to TRBJ1-2; the D is unclear. This CDR3 is built from 13 residues. Deletions cut 2 bases from V and 4 bases from J, with 8 bases between.

The chain links TRBV5-1 to TRBJ1-4; maybe TRBD1 (5 bases). CDR3 length equals 15 residues. V lost 0 bases, J lost 4 bases, and 10 bases lay in between. Germline CDR1 SGHRS, CDR2 YFSETQ. The CDR3 here is CASSLEGLINEKLFF. The CDR3 DNA follows: TGCGCCAGCAGCTTGGAGGGGCTCATTAATGAAAAACTGTTTTTT.

This clonotype was recorded a few times. The chain recombines TRBV7-2 with TRBJ2-7; D might be TRBD2 (6 bases). The CDR3 length is 13 residues. The germline V gene encodes CDR1 SGHTA and CDR2 FQGNSA. The V end lost 3 bases, the J end lost 5 bases, and 11 bases lay between the germline ends. CDR3: CASSFYAGNEQYF. CDR3 bases: TGTGCCAGCAGCTTCTATGCGGGAAACGAGCAGTACTTC. The full variable domain, its missing parts supplied by reference TRBV7-2 and TRBJ2-7, is GAGVSQSPSNKVTEKGKDVELRCDPISGHTALYWYRQSLGQGLEFLIYFQGNSAPDKSGLPSDRFSAERTGGSVSTLTIQRTQQEDSAVYLCASSFYAGNEQYFGPGTRLTVT.

This clonotype was seen a few times. The chain joins TRBV12-3 or TRBV12-4 to TRBJ2-7; D is tentatively TRBD1 or TRBD2 (5 bases each). CDR3 length: 15 residues. V was clipped by 5 bases and J by 1 base, with 15 bases between them. CDR3: CASSAPGRPSYEQYF. DNA for the CDR3: TGTGCCAGCAGTGCCCCGGGACGCCCATCCTACGAGCAGTACTTC.

The sample holds many counts of this clonotype. This rearrangement joins TRBV12-3 or TRBV12-4 to TRBJ2-1; D possibly corresponds to TRBD1 (6 bases). Trimming took off 0 bases at V and 4 bases at J, with 13 bases between the two ends. The CDR3 totals 16 residues. The CDR3: CASSLALPGHYNEQFF. CDR3 bases: TGTGCCAGCAGTTTAGCACTCCCGGGACATTACAATGAGCAGTTCTTC.

V gene TRBV30 combines with J gene TRBJ1-4; D perhaps matches TRBD1 (6 bases). This CDR3 is 16 amino acids long. The V gene's germline CDR1 is GTSNPN and CDR2 SVGIG (reference sequence). The ends were cut back, 3 bases at V and 5 bases at J, with 19 bases in the middle. Here the CDR3 DNA reads TGTGCCTGGAGACCTAAAGGGGGTCTTAGGAATGAAAAACTGTTTTTT. Translation: CAWRPKGGLRNEKLFF. Filled out from reference TRBV30 and TRBJ1-4, the complete variable domain reads SQTIHQWPATLVQPVGSPLSLECTVEGTSNPNLYWYRQAAGRGLQLLFYSVGIGQISSEVPQNLSASRPQDRQFILSSKKLLLSDSGFYLCAWRPKGGLRNEKLFFGSGTQLSVL.

The CDR3 loop is CASQAGQGNTEAFF. The CDR3 region has the DNA TGTGCCAGCCAAGCGGGACAGGGGAACACTGAAGCTTTCTTT. The J gene is TRBJ1-1, the V gene TRBV18, with 9 bases matching TRBD1. From germline, CDR1 is KGHSH and CDR2 LQKENI. V was clipped by 8 bases and J by 1 base; unmatched bases: 5. The CDR3 is made up of 14 amino acids.

This clonotype appeared a few times. The rearrangement links TRBV27 to TRBJ2-5; 12 positions match TRBD2. V lost 4 bases, J lost 9 bases, and 12 bases stayed unmatched. The V gene's germline CDR1 is MNHEY and CDR2 SMNVEV (reference sequence). This CDR3 spans 16 amino acids. CDR3 in amino acids: CASSSTGLAGSRSQYF. The CDR3 bases are TGTGCCAGCAGTTCCACCGGACTAGCGGGATCACGGTCCCAGTACTTC.

This clonotype was counted only a few times. The chain recombines TRBV29-1 with TRBJ2-2; 7 nucleotides align to TRBD1. This CDR3 has 13 amino acids. With V trimmed by 6 bases and J by 4 bases, 5 bases remained unmatched. Looked up from germline, CDR1 is SQVTM and CDR2 is ANQGSEA. CDR3 nucleotides: TGCAGCGTGGGGACAGTCCTCACCGGGGAGCTGTTTTTT. This translates into CSVGTVLTGELFF.

This clonotype was seen repeatedly, ten times or more. CDR3 residues: CASSLTGQNTDTQYF. The CDR3 DNA reads TGCGCCAGCAGCTTGACGGGCCAGAACACAGATACGCAGTATTTT. V usage is TRBV5-1 and J usage is TRBJ2-3; no firm D call. From germline, CDR1 is SGHRS and CDR2 YFSETQ. The CDR3 loop spans 15 amino acids. V was cut by 1 base and J by 2 bases, with 11 bases left in between.

This clonotype was picked up a small number of times. The chain is built from TRBV20-1 and TRBJ2-1; D gene ambiguous. Germline V gene data show CDR1 as DFQATT and CDR2 as SNEGSKA (reference sequence). Trimming shortened V by 0 bases and J by 1 base, and 10 bases separated the two germline ends. The CDR3 sequence is 15 residues long. CDR3 in amino acids: CSARDLQDSYNEQFF. In DNA, the CDR3 is TGCAGTGCTAGAGATCTCCAGGATTCCTACAATGAGCAGTTCTTC.

This clonotype appeared many times. The chain employs TRBV12-3 or TRBV12-4 and TRBJ2-4; no definite D call. V was cut by 6 bases and J by 8 bases, with 20 bases left in between. The CDR3 runs to 15 residues. The CDR3 sequence is CASSPGGFGLYIQYF. The CDR3 DNA reads TGTGCCAGCAGCCCCGGTGGTTTCGGGTTGTACATTCAGTACTTC.

CDR3 region: CASSQSGRNINEQFF. CDR3 nucleotides: TGTGCCAGCAGCCAAAGCGGGAGGAACATTAATGAGCAGTTCTTC. The chain joins TRBV3-1 to TRBJ2-1, with 9 bases that match TRBD2. Germline assignment: CDR1 LGHDT and CDR2 YNNKEL (reference sequence). The CDR3 consists of 15 residues. The trim removed 2 bases at V and 7 bases at J, leaving 6 bases unmatched.

This clonotype was found many times. The J gene is TRBJ2-1, the V gene TRBV12-3 or TRBV12-4, with D uncertain. The CDR3 runs 13 residues. The ends were cut back, 7 bases at V and 0 bases at J, with 7 bases in the middle. The CDR3 spells CASTFGSYNEQFF. The CDR3, as DNA: TGTGCCAGCACTTTCGGCTCCTACAATGAGCAGTTCTTC.

The chain carries TRBV12-3 or TRBV12-4 and TRBJ1-2, with D perhaps TRBD1 (5 bases). V lost 3 bases, J lost 2 bases, and 10 bases lay in between. The CDR3 runs to 14 residues. The CDR3 nucleotides are TGTGCCAGCAGTTTCGGGGGTCGAAACTATGGCTACACCTTC. Its translation is CASSFGGRNYGYTF.

This clonotype occurred a few times. This chain joins TRBV29-1 and TRBJ2-1; 10 bases match TRBD1. The CDR3 extends over 14 amino acids. CDR1 SQVTM and CDR2 ANQGSEA come from the germline V gene. Trimming removed 6 bases from V and 3 bases from J; junction bases left unmatched: 5. The CDR3 DNA sequence: TGCAGCGTCAGACAGGGGGCTAACTACAATGAGCAGTTCTTC. This encodes CSVRQGANYNEQFF.

This clonotype occurred a few times. J is TRBJ2-1 and V is TRBV20-1; 7 bases are shared with TRBD2. Trimming cost V 3 bases and J 2 bases; bases outside gene matches: 4. The germline V gene encodes CDR1 DFQATT and CDR2 SNEGSKA (reference sequence). This CDR3 comprises 14 residues. CDR3 protein: CSASRGGTYNEQFF. CDR3 DNA sequence: TGCAGTGCTAGTCGCGGGGGTACCTACAATGAGCAGTTCTTC.

To note about this clonotype: The junction shows a germline mismatch at one end, possibly a read error. The V call is TRBV18, the J call TRBJ2-1, with 10 bases aligning to TRBD2. CDR1 and CDR2 (germline): KGHSH, LQKENI. The CDR3 contains 12 residues. This chain's CDR3 is CASSPTTSGLIF. For the CDR3, the DNA is TGTGCCAGCTCACCAACGACTAGCGGGTTAATCTTC.

This clonotype was counted a few times. This chain connects TRBV7-8 to TRBJ1-1; D is possibly TRBD1 (6 bases). CDR3 length: 16 amino acids. Per germline, CDR1 SGHVS and CDR2 FQNEAQ. The ends were cut back, 0 bases at V and 4 bases at J, with 15 bases in the middle. DNA of the CDR3: TGTGCCAGCAGCTTAGCTTGGCAGGGGAGGGGCACTGAAGCTTTCTTT. Amino acid sequence: CASSLAWQGRGTEAFF.

The V call is TRBV24-1, the J call TRBJ2-1; the D gene is possibly TRBD2 (8 bases). This CDR3 region has 17 residues. Germline V gene lookup returns CDR1 KGHDR and CDR2 SFDVKD. V gave up 3 bases and J gave up 6 bases, with 20 bases separating them. CDR3 DNA: TGTGCCACCAGTGATCCGGGAGGGGACAGAAGGTCCAATGAGCAGTTCTTC. Protein product: CATSDPGGDRRSNEQFF.

The table lists this clonotype with many counts. The chain carries TRBV24-1 and TRBJ2-2; a weak D match, TRBD2 (5 bases). Trimming cost V 4 bases and J 5 bases, with 16 bases left between them. Looked up from germline, CDR1 is KGHDR and CDR2 is SFDVKD. This CDR3 has 16 residues. Written as DNA, the CDR3 is TGTGCCACCAGTGAACCGGACGGGGTGAGGACCGGGGAGCTGTTTTTT. It codes for CATSEPDGVRTGELFF.

The chain is built from TRBV7-9 and TRBJ2-3; 8 nucleotides align to TRBD1. The CDR3 is 15 amino acids. Germline V gives CDR1 SEHNR, CDR2 FQNEAQ (reference sequence). Trimming at V came to 5 bases and at J to 2 bases, leaving 6 bases not matched to a gene. The CDR3 DNA follows: TGTGCCAGCAGCACCCGGACAGGGCCCACAGATACGCAGTATTTT. This encodes CASSTRTGPTDTQYF.